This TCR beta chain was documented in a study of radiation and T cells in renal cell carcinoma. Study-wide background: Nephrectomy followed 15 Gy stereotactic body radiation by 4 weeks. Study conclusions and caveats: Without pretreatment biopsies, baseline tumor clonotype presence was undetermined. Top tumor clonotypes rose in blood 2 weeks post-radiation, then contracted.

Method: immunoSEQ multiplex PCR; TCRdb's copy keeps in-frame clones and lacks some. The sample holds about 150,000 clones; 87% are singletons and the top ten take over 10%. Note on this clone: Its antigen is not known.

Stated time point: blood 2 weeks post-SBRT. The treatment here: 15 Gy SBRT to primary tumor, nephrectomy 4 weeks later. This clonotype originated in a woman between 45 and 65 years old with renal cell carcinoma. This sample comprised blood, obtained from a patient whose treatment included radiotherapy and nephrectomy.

The CDR3 is CAWRVAGVETQYF. CDR3 DNA: TGTGCCTGGAGAGTAGCGGGGGTAGAGACCCAGTACTTC. This chain joins TRBV30 and TRBJ2-5; 9 bases agree with TRBD2. The CDR3 is 13 amino acids. J lost 4 bases, V lost 3 bases, and 3 bases had no gene match. Germline CDR1 GTSNPN, CDR2 SVGIG (reference sequence).